What follows are 14 T cell receptor beta chains derived from one specimen sequenced in a study of cytomegalovirus exposure and HLA in healthy donors. The PCR made use of 60 Vbeta and 13 Jbeta primers. Generated by immunoSEQ multiplex PCR, the TCRdb table keeps only in-frame clones and is missing some. Here the sample spans roughly 130,000 clones, 82% being singletons. Sequencing used PBMCs. These receptors originate from a male donor in good health and CMV-seropositive.

The chain couples TRBV4-2 to TRBJ1-5; D remains unclear. The germline V gene encodes CDR1 LGHNA and CDR2 YNFKEQ. This CDR3 comprises 15 residues. V was shortened by 2 bases and J by 0 bases, with 8 bases between the two germline ends. The CDR3 sequence is CASSQYSYSNQPQHF. The CDR3 DNA is TGTGCCAGCAGCCAATACAGCTATAGCAATCAGCCCCAGCATTTT.

With regard to this clone: The DNA is left out, because the CDR3 cannot be placed on it with certainty; the CDR3 is given as TCRdb lists it. The chain carries TRBV28 and TRBJ2-7; TRBD1 reflects the table's D call only, with no check against the DNA. Per the germline V gene, CDR1 is MDHEN and CDR2 is SYDVKM. The CDR3 spans 14 residues, counting both ends. CDR3 sequence: CASSTSDRAYEQYF.

Only a few counts were recorded for this clone. The chain has TRBV5-6 and TRBJ1-2; TRBD1 is a possible D gene (5 bases). In germline, CDR1 is SGHDT, CDR2 YYEEEE. The CDR3 has 14 amino acids. Trimming stripped 0 bases from V and 6 bases from J, with 12 bases between. CDR3 DNA sequence: TGTGCCAGCAGCTTGGACGGGGGACGACATGGCTACACCTTC. The encoded protein is CASSLDGGRHGYTF. Drawing the rest from reference TRBV5-6 and TRBJ1-2, the complete variable domain is DAGVTQSPTHLIKTRGQQVTLRCSPKSGHDTVSWYQQALGQGPQFIFQYYEEEERQRGNFPDRFSGHQFPNYSSELNVNALLLGDSALYLCASSLDGGRHGYTFGSGTRLTVV.

The V and J genes are TRBV6-5 and TRBJ2-1; TRBD1 agrees at 7 bases. V lost 0 bases, J lost 12 bases, and 8 bases stayed unmatched. The CDR3 contains 14 residues. Per germline, CDR1 MNHEY and CDR2 SVGAGI. The CDR3 sequence: CASSYSGQATPQFF. The CDR3 nucleotides are TGTGCCAGCAGTTACTCAGGACAGGCCACCCCGCAGTTCTTC.

The CDR3 sequence: CASSPGTGGNTIYF. The CDR3 nucleotides read TGTGCCAGCAGCCCCGGGACAGGGGGAAACACCATATATTTT. The chain couples TRBV11-2 to TRBJ1-3; TRBD1 aligns across 9 bases. The CDR3 consists of 14 residues. Germline V gene sequence: CDR1 SGHAT, CDR2 FQNNGV. V shed 5 bases and J 4 bases; nucleotides not matched to a gene: 3.

This chain connects TRBV27 to TRBJ2-7; D may be TRBD2 (7 bases). The germline gives CDR1 MNHEY, CDR2 SMNVEV (reference sequence). CDR3 length: 13 residues. Trimming took 8 bases from V and 0 from J, leaving 11 bases between them. The CDR3: CASGRGSSYEQYF. CDR3 sequence (DNA): TGTGCCAGCGGGAGGGGGAGCTCCTACGAGCAGTACTTC.

The table lists this clone with a few counts. The chain combines TRBV15 with TRBJ2-7; TRBD1 matches 9 bases. The germline gives CDR1 LNHNV, CDR2 YYDKDF (reference sequence). J gave up 5 bases and V 0 bases, and 8 bases lay outside the gene matches. This CDR3 comprises 16 residues. The DNA for the CDR3 is TGTGCCACCAGCAGAGATCTTGACAGGGGGAGGGACGAGCAGTACTTC. Protein sequence: CATSRDLDRGRDEQYF.

The chain uses TRBV5-4 and TRBJ2-7, with 7 bases aligning to TRBD2. The CDR3 has 18 amino acids. Germline values: CDR1 SGHNT, CDR2 YYREEE (reference sequence). The V and J ends lost 3 bases and 6 bases, in that order; junction bases with no gene match: 21. Here the CDR3 DNA reads TGTGCCAGCAGCTGGGACCCTCCGAAACCGGGACTATCCCTCGAGCAGTACTTC. It yields the protein CASSWDPPKPGLSLEQYF. Complete variable domain (other parts from reference TRBV5-4 and TRBJ2-7): ETGVTQSPTHLIKTRGQQVTLRCSSQSGHNTVSWYQQALGQGPQFIFQYYREEENGRGNFPPRFSGLQFPNYSSELNVNALELDDSALYLCASSWDPPKPGLSLEQYFGPGTRLTVT.

The chain couples TRBV7-2 to TRBJ1-1; D perhaps matches TRBD1 (5 bases). Germline V lookup: CDR1 SGHTA, CDR2 FQGNSA. The CDR3 has 13 amino acids. V shed 3 bases and J shed 7 bases, with 12 bases lying between them. CDR3 DNA: TGTGCCAGCAGCTTCAACGAGGACATTGAAGCTTTCTTT. Amino acid sequence: CASSFNEDIEAFF.

The V call is TRBV19, the J call TRBJ2-2; no firm D call. Germline values: CDR1 LNHDA, CDR2 SQIVND (reference sequence). The CDR3 runs 13 residues. V lost 3 bases and J 2 bases, leaving 4 bases between the germline ends. CDR3: CASSIINTGELFF. The CDR3 DNA reads TGTGCCAGTAGTATTATAAACACCGGGGAGCTGTTTTTT.

This clone was counted only a few times. The chain employs TRBV7-3 and TRBJ2-1; tentative D call: TRBD2 (5 bases). Germline V gene lookup returns CDR1 SGHTA and CDR2 FQGTGA. CDR3 size: 13 residues. Trimming removed 5 bases from V and 5 bases from J, with 10 bases in between. Here the CDR3 reads CASSLSGNNEQFF. For the CDR3, the DNA is TGTGCCAGCAGCCTGTCGGGGAACAATGAGCAGTTCTTC.

The chain's CDR3 is CASSGDPATSGRGETQYF. The CDR3 nucleotides are TGTGCCAGCAGCGGAGACCCCGCGACTAGCGGGAGAGGTGAGACCCAGTACTTC. The J gene is TRBJ2-5, the V gene TRBV9, with 12 bases aligning to TRBD2. Germline lookup yields CDR1 SGDLS and CDR2 YYNGEE. With V trimmed by 3 bases and J by 5 bases, 14 bases remained unmatched. The length of the CDR3 is 18 residues.

The CDR3 DNA sequence: TGTGCCAGCAGCCCGGAGACACACGGTGGGAGGGAGCAGTTCTTC. The encoded protein is CASSPETHGGREQFF. The chain is built from TRBV4-2 and TRBJ2-1; D perhaps matches TRBD2 (6 bases). CDR3 size: 15 residues. The germline V gene encodes CDR1 LGHNA and CDR2 YNFKEQ. V was pared by 4 bases and J by 10 bases, with 20 bases between.

This chain uses TRBV25-1 with TRBJ1-2; 7 nucleotides match TRBD1. V trimming: 4 bases; J trimming: 6 bases; junction bases outside the gene matches: 8. Germline CDR1 and CDR2: MGHDK and SYGVNS. The CDR3 is 14 amino acids. CDR3 in amino acids: CASSAGQGVNGYTF. CDR3 in DNA: TGTGCCAGCAGTGCGGGCCAGGGGGTGAATGGCTACACCTTC.